This TCR beta chain was observed in a study of blood T cell repertoires in COVID-19. As for the study in general: PBMCs, B-cell-depleted T cells, or T cells provided the cDNA or gDNA that made up the material.

Trimming cost V 4 bases and J 7 bases; bases outside gene matches: 7. CDR1 and CDR2 (germline): SGHRS, YFSETQ. This CDR3 has 14 residues. As handled by the study authors: By means of reference gene primer amplification, nucleated cell counts were estimated. The protocol was immunoSEQ multiplex PCR, while the TCRdb copy is restricted to in-frame clones and leaves out a portion. The V and J calls and clone size come from that table; D and trimming were worked out from the DNA. The top ten hold about 11% of the sample, which has a few hundred thousand clones, about 85% seen once. The chain combines TRBV5-1 with TRBJ1-4, with 7 bases fitting TRBD1. This clonotype originated in a woman at least 80 years old with COVID-19, enrolled during active disease. The sample comprised peripheral blood. Here the CDR3 reads CASSQRQGGEKLFF. CDR3 in DNA: TGCGCCAGCAGCCAGAGACAGGGAGGTGAAAAACTGTTTTTT.